Listed below are T cell receptor beta chains from one sample, sequenced in a study of blood T cell repertoires in COVID-19. Profiled with immunoSEQ multiplex PCR; TCRdb holds only in-frame clones, not every one. The table lists roughly 290,000 clones, just under 85% of them singletons. Sequencing was carried out using peripheral blood. These receptors all come from a woman aged 45-65 years with active or convalescent COVID-19. Each CDR3 is given with its conserved first and last residue. D genes are given only for firm matches. Size tells how often a clone was seen (once, few, many) or the class of an expanded clone, and some rows leave it out.

V	size	J	D	DNA	CDR3
TRBV3-1/TRBV3-2	NA	TRBJ1-3	NA	TGTGCCAGCAGCCAAGGTGGCTTCCGCGGTGGAAACACCATATATTTT	CASSQGGFRGGNTIYF
TRBV19	NA	TRBJ2-7	TRBD1	TGTGCCAGTAGTTCTCGGACAGGGAGCTCCTACGAGCAGTACTTC	CASSSRTGSSYEQYF
TRBV6-2/TRBV6-3	NA	TRBJ2-1	TRBD2	TGTGCCAGCAGTTCACTAGCGGGGAGTTCTGGGAATGAGCAGTTCTTC	CASSSLAGSSGNEQFF
TRBV25-1	few	TRBJ2-7	TRBD1	TGTGCCAGCAGTGACAGGAGGACAGGGGGAAGCTACGAGCAGTACTTC	CASSDRRTGGSYEQYF
TRBV3-1/TRBV3-2	NA	TRBJ2-2	TRBD1	TGTGCCAGCAGCCCCGCAACCGGGACAGTGACCACCGGGGAGCTGTTTTTT	CASSPATGTVTTGELFF
TRBV5-1	NA	TRBJ2-6	TRBD1	TGCGCCAGCAGCTTGGAGGGGCGCAGGGGGACCTCTGGGGCCAACGTCCTGACTTTC	CASSLEGRRGTSGANVLTF
TRBV10-3	NA	TRBJ2-7	TRBD2	TGTGCCATCAGGTCATCAGGACTAGCCTACGAGCAGTACTTC	CAIRSSGLAYEQYF
TRBV28	NA	TRBJ1-5	NA	TGTGCCAGCAGTTCCCCGGGAGACCGGCAGCCCCAGCATTTT	CASSSPGDRQPQHF
TRBV9	NA	TRBJ1-2	NA	TGTGCCAGCAGCGTACAGGGGAACCAAGACTATGGCTACACCTTC	CASSVQGNQDYGYTF
TRBV5-5	NA	TRBJ1-2	TRBD1	TGTGCCAGCAGCTACAAGACAGGGATTAACTATAGCTACACCTTC	CASSYKTGINYSYTF
TRBV2	NA	TRBJ2-1	TRBD2	TGTGCCAGCAGAGGGACTAGCGGGAGGGAAGAGCAGTTCTTC	CASRGTSGREEQFF
TRBV6-5	NA	TRBJ2-3	NA	TGTGCCAGCAAACAAACAGATACGCAGTATTTT	CASKQTDTQYF
TRBV28	NA	TRBJ1-6	NA	TGTGCCAGCAGGTCGGGACTCTATAATTCACCCCTCCACTTT	CASRSGLYNSPLHF
TRBV28	NA	TRBJ2-7	NA	TGTGCCAGCAGTTTGGGGACAACTCCCTACGAGCAGTACTTC	CASSLGTTPYEQYF
TRBV5-4	few	TRBJ2-7	TRBD2	TGTGCCAGCAGTCAACGGACTAGCGGGAACTACGAGCAGTACTTC	CASSQRTSGNYEQYF
TRBV11-2	once	TRBJ2-7	NA	TGTGCCAGCAGCTCAACAGCTAGCAGGGGCGAGCAGTACTTC	CASSSTASRGEQYF
TRBV11-1	NA	TRBJ1-1	NA	TGTGCCAGCAGCCCACAGGGTGGAAACACTGAAGCTTTCTTT	CASSPQGGNTEAFF
TRBV6-5	NA	TRBJ2-2	TRBD2	TGTGCCAGCAGTCAACTAGCGGCGAACACCGGGGAGCTGTTTTTT	CASSQLAANTGELFF
TRBV4-2	NA	TRBJ1-5	NA	TGTGCCAGCAGCCAGCAAAGGGAGGGGGCCCAGCATTTT	CASSQQREGAQHF
TRBV28	NA	TRBJ2-1	NA	TGTGCCACCACACGAACGGACAGCCTTTCCCTTGGGTTCTTC	CATTRTDSLSLGFF
TRBV10-3	NA	TRBJ2-2	NA	TGTGCCATCAGTTCAGACTCGCCGAACACCGGGGAGCTGTTTTTT	CAISSDSPNTGELFF
TRBV5-1	NA	TRBJ2-1	TRBD2	TGCGCCAGCAGCCCCTTACTAGCGGGAGCCTACAATGAGCAGTTCTTC	CASSPLLAGAYNEQFF
TRBV19	NA	TRBJ2-7	NA	TGTGCCAGTAGTATATTGGGCTCCGAGCAGTACTTC	CASSILGSEQYF
TRBV7-9	NA	TRBJ1-4	TRBD1	TGTGCCAGCAGCGTCGGACAGGGCCGGGGGACTAATGAAAAACTGTTTTTT	CASSVGQGRGTNEKLFF
TRBV3-1/TRBV3-2	NA	TRBJ2-7	NA	TGTGCCAGCAGCCAAGAATCAGTCGAGCAGTACTTC	CASSQESVEQYF
TRBV29-1	NA	TRBJ2-7	TRBD1	TGCAGCGTTGAGGAGGACAGGGGGTTTCGGGAGCAGTACTTC	CSVEEDRGFREQYF
TRBV11-3	NA	TRBJ2-7	NA	TGTGCCAGCAGCTTAGATGGTCAGCGCGAGCAGTACTTC	CASSLDGQREQYF
TRBV12-1	NA	TRBJ2-1	NA	TGTGCCAGCAGCTTTGAGGTTAGCGAGAGCTCCTACAATGAGCAGTTCTTC	CASSFEVSESSYNEQFF
TRBV19	NA	TRBJ2-7	TRBD2	TGTGCCAGTAGTCTTAGCGGGGGCTCCTACGAGCAGTACTTC	CASSLSGGSYEQYF
TRBV27	NA	TRBJ1-2	TRBD1	TGTGCCAGCGCGCGGACAGGGGGTTCCTTTCGAGGCTACACCTTC	CASARTGGSFRGYTF
TRBV19	NA	TRBJ2-1	NA	TGTGCCAGTAGTATGAGCCGCCCTAATGAGCAGTTCTTC	CASSMSRPNEQFF
TRBV2	NA	TRBJ2-2	TRBD1	TGTGCCAGCAGAGACAGGGGGCTGGTCACCGGGGAGCTGTTTTTT	CASRDRGLVTGELFF
TRBV27	few	TRBJ1-2	TRBD1	TGTGCCAGCAGTTCAAGGACAGGGTCCTATGGCTACACCTTC	CASSSRTGSYGYTF
TRBV5-8	NA	TRBJ2-1	TRBD1	TGTGCCAGCAGCCCCGGGACAGGACACTACAATGAGCAGTTCTTC	CASSPGTGHYNEQFF
TRBV19	NA	TRBJ1-4	TRBD1	TGTGCCAGTAGCGAGACAGGGATTGAAAAACTGTTTTTT	CASSETGIEKLFF
TRBV6-5	NA	TRBJ1-5	TRBD1	TGTGCCAGCAGCTCGACAGGGAATAGCAATCAGCCCCAGCATTTT	CASSSTGNSNQPQHF
TRBV11-2	once	TRBJ2-5	NA	TGTGCCAGCAGCTTAGGCGGGACCCAGTACTTC	CASSLGGTQYF
TRBV30	NA	TRBJ1-3	NA	TGTGCCTGGAGTCCGTGGCCCTCTGGAAACACCATATATTTT	CAWSPWPSGNTIYF
TRBV5-1	NA	TRBJ2-7	TRBD2	TGCGCCAGCAGCGTTTCCGGGACTAGATCCTACGAGCAGTACTTC	CASSVSGTRSYEQYF
TRBV11-3	NA	TRBJ2-1	TRBD2	TGTGCCAGCAGCGAAGGGGCGGGAGGGCCTAGTGAGCAGTTCTTC	CASSEGAGGPSEQFF
TRBV3-1/TRBV3-2	NA	TRBJ2-6	NA	TGTGCCAGCAGCCAAGGTCGACACTCTGGGGCCAACGTCCTGACTTTC	CASSQGRHSGANVLTF
TRBV5-1	NA	TRBJ1-2	TRBD1	TGCGCCAGCAGCTTTGTACAGGGGGTCGATGGCTACACCTTC	CASSFVQGVDGYTF
TRBV28	once	TRBJ1-4	TRBD1	TGTGCCAGCAGCACAGGGGGCGAAGACGAAAAACTGTTTTTT	CASSTGGEDEKLFF
TRBV7-3	NA	TRBJ2-5	NA	TGTGCCAGCAGCTTAGGAGGGAAAGAGACCCAGTACTTC	CASSLGGKETQYF
TRBV20-1	NA	TRBJ2-3	NA	TGCAGTGCTAGTCTGGTCGGGTCCCCCACAGATACGCAGTATTTT	CSASLVGSPTDTQYF
TRBV5-4	NA	TRBJ2-1	NA	TGTGCCAGCAGCTTTCTTTCCGGGAGCTCCTACAATGAGCAGTTCTTC	CASSFLSGSSYNEQFF
TRBV27	NA	TRBJ2-2	TRBD2	TGTGCCAGCAGTTTGCGACTAGCGGGAGTCGGGGAGCTGTTTTTT	CASSLRLAGVGELFF
TRBV3-1/TRBV3-2	NA	TRBJ2-2	NA	TGTGCCAGCAGCCAATTTGCCGGGACTAACACCGGGGAGCTGTTTTTT	CASSQFAGTNTGELFF
TRBV19	once	TRBJ1-3	TRBD1	TGTCCCGGGGAGGGAAAGGACAGGGGCTTCTCTGGAAACACCATATATTTT	CPGEGKDRGFSGNTIYF
TRBV15	NA	TRBJ1-1	NA	TGTGCCACCAGCGGCCGGGGGGAAACTGAAGCTTTCTTT	CATSGRGETEAFF